A single sample gave rise to the 31 T cell receptor beta chains below, sequenced in a study of lymphopenia after photon versus proton radiotherapy. TCRdb's table, derived via immunoSEQ multiplex PCR, lists solely in-frame clones and lacks some. The sample includes fewer than 35,000 clones, roughly 87% of them seen just once. The sample was peripheral blood, taken from a patient treated with proton-based radiotherapy. The source is an older woman with pancreatic cancer. Some clones in this sample may be carry-over from other donors' samples.

The genes are TRBV7-9 and TRBJ2-1; the D gene is possibly TRBD2 (5 bases). V was trimmed by 4 bases and J by 2 bases, leaving 12 bases between them. The length of the CDR3 is 15 residues. The germline CDR1 and CDR2 sequences are SEHNR and FQNEAQ (reference sequence). The CDR3 loop reads CASSSRRPAYNEQFF. CDR3 coding DNA: TGTGCCAGCAGCTCGAGGAGGCCCGCCTACAATGAGCAGTTCTTC.

The chain carries TRBV5-4 and TRBJ2-1; 9 nucleotides align to TRBD2. Germline trimming cut 4 bases from V and 6 bases from J; bases unmatched to any gene: 5. This CDR3 region has 14 residues. Germline loops: CDR1 SGHNT, CDR2 YYREEE (reference sequence). The CDR3 here is CASSLSGSINEQFF. CDR3 DNA: TGTGCCAGCAGCCTTAGCGGGAGCATCAATGAGCAGTTCTTC.

CDR3 nucleotides: TGTGCCAGCAGCTTAGGGGGGAGGCAGCCCCAGCATTTT. It yields the protein CASSLGGRQPQHF. This chain connects TRBV13 to TRBJ1-5, with D unresolved. The CDR3 runs to 13 residues. Germline CDR1 is PRHDT and CDR2 is FYEKMQ (reference sequence). The germline V and J ends were trimmed by 0 bases and 7 bases, with 7 bases remaining between them.

The chain joins TRBV5-1 to TRBJ2-7; D possibly matches TRBD1 or TRBD2 (6 bases each). V gave up 4 bases and J gave up 7 bases, with 15 bases separating them. The CDR3 consists of 13 residues. The germline V gene encodes CDR1 SGHRS and CDR2 YFSETQ. CDR3: CASSVIRGTEQYF. The DNA of the CDR3 is TGCGCCAGCAGCGTGATCCGGGGGACAGAGCAGTACTTC.

The chain employs TRBV5-4 and TRBJ2-3, with D maybe TRBD2 (5 bases). This CDR3 contains 12 residues. CDR1 and CDR2 (germline): SGHNT, YYREEE (reference sequence). V dropped 1 base and J dropped 8 bases, with 8 bases sitting between them. The CDR3 region has the DNA TGTGCCAGCAGCTTGTTCCGGGGTACGCAGTATTTT. Translation gives CASSLFRGTQYF.

This clone appeared once. The chain's CDR3 is CASSYGGIGTGELFF. The CDR3 DNA reads as TGTGCCAGCAGTTATGGCGGGATTGGCACCGGGGAGCTGTTTTTT. The chain has TRBV6-5 and TRBJ2-2, with D possibly matching TRBD2 (6 bases). The CDR3 extends over 15 amino acids. V gave up 3 bases and J gave up 4 bases, with 12 bases separating them. The germline V gene encodes CDR1 MNHEY and CDR2 SVGAGI.

The chain recombines TRBV9 with TRBJ2-1, with 9 positions matching TRBD2. The CDR3 runs 15 residues. With 4 bases clipped from V and 0 bases from J, the junction kept 2 bases outside the gene matches. Per the germline V gene, CDR1 is SGDLS and CDR2 is YYNGEE. The CDR3 protein is CASSPSGTSYNEQFF. DNA of the CDR3: TGTGCCAGCAGCCCTAGCGGGACCTCCTACAATGAGCAGTTCTTC.

V usage is TRBV10-3 and J usage is TRBJ2-3; possible D gene TRBD1, 5 bases. This CDR3 contains 14 residues. Trimming cost V 10 bases and J 3 bases, with 17 bases left between them. In germline, CDR1 is ENHRY, CDR2 SYGVKD. CDR3 bases: TGTGCCACCACGGACACACAGGAGACAGATACGCAGTATTTT. Encoded protein: CATTDTQETDTQYF.

As for this clone: One end of the junction is discordant with germline, which a read error may explain. The chain couples TRBV2 to TRBJ2-1; D gene uncertain. In germline, CDR1 is SNHLY, CDR2 FYNNEI. This CDR3 has 13 amino acids. The CDR3: CACRLTSYNEQFF. The CDR3, as DNA: TGTGCCTGCAGACTTACCTCCTACAATGAGCAGTTCTTC.

The genes are TRBV28 and TRBJ1-1; 7 bases are shared with TRBD1. Losses at the gene ends were 4 bases for V and 2 bases for J; bases not matched to a gene: 4. CDR3 length: 14 amino acids. CDR1 MDHEN and CDR2 SYDVKM come from the germline V gene. CDR3 sequence (DNA): TGTGCCAGCAGTTATGGGACAGCCAACACTGAAGCTTTCTTT. As protein: CASSYGTANTEAFF.

The chain joins TRBV10-3 to TRBJ2-7, with 11 bases matching TRBD2. Unmatched junction bases numbered 10, after V lost 6 bases and J lost 6 bases. The V gene's germline CDR1 is ENHRY and CDR2 SYGVKD. The CDR3 loop spans 15 amino acids. The CDR3 region is CAIRNTSGSITEQYF. Here the CDR3 DNA reads TGTGCCATCAGGAACACTAGCGGGAGCATAACCGAGCAGTACTTC.

This rearrangement joins TRBV19 to TRBJ2-1, with 10 bases matching TRBD2. This CDR3 region has 15 residues. CDR1 LNHDA and CDR2 SQIVND come from the germline V gene (reference sequence). J gave up 3 bases and V 5 bases, and 4 bases lay outside the gene matches. CDR3: CASSELAGFYNEQFF. DNA for the CDR3: TGTGCCAGTAGTGAACTAGCGGGGTTCTACAATGAGCAGTTCTTC.

The CDR3 region is CASSIGINQPQHF. The CDR3 nucleotides are TGTGCCAGTAGTATAGGGATAAATCAGCCCCAGCATTTT. V and J are TRBV19 and TRBJ1-5; D remains unclear. The CDR3 extends over 13 amino acids. Germline V gene sequence: CDR1 LNHDA, CDR2 SQIVND (reference sequence). Deletions cut 1 base from V and 4 bases from J, with 5 bases between. Looking up the rest from reference TRBV19 and TRBJ1-5 gives the full variable domain: DGGITQSPKYLFRKEGQNVTLSCEQNLNHDAMYWYRQDPGQGLRLIYYSQIVNDFQKGDIAEGYSVSREKKESFPLTVTSAQKNPTAFYLCASSIGINQPQHFGDGTRLSIL.

The genes are TRBV28 and TRBJ2-3; 7 bases fit TRBD2. Germline V gives CDR1 MDHEN, CDR2 SYDVKM. After removal of 6 bases from V and 4 bases from J, the junction contained 22 bases not matched to a gene. The CDR3 spans 19 residues. As DNA, the CDR3 is TGTGCCAGCAGCAGGACTAGTTATGTCAACGACCTTGGGGCAGATACGCAGTATTTT. Translation: CASSRTSYVNDLGADTQYF.

This chain uses TRBV28 with TRBJ2-7, with 11 bases aligning to TRBD2. Germline-derived CDR1 and CDR2 are MDHEN and SYDVKM. This CDR3 has 14 amino acids. The ends lost 6 bases at V and 4 bases at J; junction bases unmatched: 5. CDR3 loop: CASRTTSGSYEQYF. CDR3 DNA: TGTGCCAGCAGGACTACTAGCGGGAGTTACGAGCAGTACTTC. Complete variable domain (other parts from reference TRBV28 and TRBJ2-7): DVKVTQSSRYLVKRTGEKVFLECVQDMDHENMFWYRQDPGLGLRLIYFSYDVKMKEKGDIPEGYSVSREKKERFSLILESASTNQTSMYLCASRTTSGSYEQYFGPGTRLTVT.

The chain couples TRBV7-9 to TRBJ2-7; 9 bases map to TRBD2. CDR1 and CDR2 (germline): SEHNR, FQNEAQ (reference sequence). The CDR3 loop spans 15 amino acids. The V and J ends lost 0 bases and 2 bases, in that order; junction bases with no gene match: 2. The CDR3 DNA reads as TGTGCCAGCAGCTTAGCGGCTAGCGGGACCTACGAGCAGTACTTC. It specifies CASSLAASGTYEQYF. The complete variable domain, with remaining parts taken from reference TRBV7-9 and TRBJ2-7, reads DTGVSQNPRHKITKRGQNVTFRCDPISEHNRLYWYRQTLGQGPEFLTYFQNEAQLEKSRLLSDRFSAERPKGSFSTLEIQRTEQGDSAMYLCASSLAASGTYEQYFGPGTRLTVT.

The rearrangement joins TRBV11-3 to TRBJ2-3, with D unresolved. Per germline, CDR1 SGHNT and CDR2 YENEEA. The length of the CDR3 is 14 residues. Trimming stripped 5 bases from V and 0 bases from J, with 9 bases between. CDR3 sequence reads: CASSTGSSTDTQYF. CDR3 nucleotides: TGTGCCAGCAGCACGGGCTCTAGCACAGATACGCAGTATTTT.

The CDR3: CASSSQGMDEKLFF. CDR3 nucleotide sequence: TGTGCCAGCAGCAGCCAGGGGATGGATGAAAAACTGTTTTTT. The J gene is TRBJ1-4, the V gene TRBV6-1; possible D gene TRBD1, 6 bases. V lost 6 bases and J 6 bases, leaving 14 bases between the germline ends. Germline V lookup: CDR1 MNHNS, CDR2 SASEGT. This CDR3 spans 14 amino acids.

The chain is built from TRBV28 and TRBJ1-6, with D tentatively TRBD1 (5 bases). The V and J ends lost 5 bases and 4 bases respectively, with 12 bases between them. This CDR3 has 15 residues. Germline V gene lookup returns CDR1 MDHEN and CDR2 SYDVKM. CDR3 DNA sequence: TGTGCCAGCAGTACTGGGACCCTTTATAATTCACCCCTCCACTTT. The encoded protein is CASSTGTLYNSPLHF.

The V call is TRBV7-9, the J call TRBJ2-1; 9 positions match TRBD2. The CDR3 sequence is 15 residues long. Trimming cost V 0 bases and J 10 bases; bases outside gene matches: 7. Germline assignment: CDR1 SEHNR and CDR2 FQNEAQ (reference sequence). The CDR3 DNA reads as TGTGCCAGCAGCTTAGCGCAGGCGGGAGGGGACGAGCAGTTCTTC. As protein: CASSLAQAGGDEQFF.

As to this clone: The junction departs from the called germline gene at one end, perhaps through a read error. The chain recombines TRBV7-8 with TRBJ2-7; either TRBD1 or TRBD2 may supply D (5 bases each). The germline CDR1 and CDR2 sequences are SGHVS and FQNEAQ. The CDR3 spans 13 residues. CDR3 in DNA: TGTGCCAGCAGCCTAGCAGGGATCTACGAGCAGTACTTC. Translating gives CASSLAGIYEQYF.

This rearrangement joins TRBV28 to TRBJ2-5; perhaps TRBD2 as D (6 bases). The V end lost 6 bases, the J end lost 5 bases, and 19 bases lay between the germline ends. The CDR3 totals 15 residues. Per the germline V gene, CDR1 is MDHEN and CDR2 is SYDVKM. CDR3 protein: CASSPRLGGKETQYF. Written as DNA, the CDR3 is TGTGCCAGCAGCCCTAGGCTAGGCGGGAAGGAGACCCAGTACTTC.

The chain uses TRBV11-3 and TRBJ2-1; D is unresolved. Germline CDR1 reads SGHNT; CDR2 reads YENEEA. The CDR3 is 13 amino acids. Trimming shortened V by 0 bases and J by 9 bases, and 9 bases separated the two germline ends. Here the CDR3 reads CASSLDYKGEQFF. CDR3 in DNA: TGTGCCAGCAGCTTAGACTACAAAGGTGAGCAGTTCTTC. The variable domain in full, completed from reference TRBV11-3 and TRBJ2-1, reads EAGVVQSPRYKIIEKKQPVAFWCNPISGHNTLYWYLQNLGQGPELLIRYENEEAVDDSQLPKDRFSAERLKGVDSTLKIQPAELGDSAVYLCASSLDYKGEQFFGPGTRLTVL.

The chain is built from TRBV2 and TRBJ2-3; 12 bases agree with TRBD2. Trimming at V came to 0 bases and at J to 3 bases, leaving 7 bases not matched to a gene. Per germline, CDR1 SNHLY and CDR2 FYNNEI. This CDR3 comprises 18 residues. CDR3 sequence (DNA): TGTGCCAGCAGTGAAGCCTCTGGAGGACTAGCGGGAACAGATACGCAGTATTTT. Translating it yields CASSEASGGLAGTDTQYF.

The chain carries TRBV7-9 and TRBJ1-5, with a weak D call TRBD1 (5 bases). V was clipped by 2 bases and J by 6 bases, with 17 bases between them. CDR1 and CDR2 (germline): SEHNR, FQNEAQ (reference sequence). There are 16 residues in the CDR3. The CDR3 sequence: CASSLIGASGSQPQHF. The CDR3 DNA is TGTGCCAGCAGCTTAATCGGGGCCAGTGGTTCTCAGCCCCAGCATTTT.

This sequence joins TRBV28 and TRBJ1-4; 12 nucleotides match TRBD1. The CDR3 contains 16 residues. Germline loops: CDR1 MDHEN, CDR2 SYDVKM. The V segment lost 5 bases and the J segment 9 bases; nucleotides outside the gene matches: 10. The CDR3 DNA reads as TGTGCCAGCAGTGGAACTTCCGGGACAGGGGGCAAAAAACTGTTTTTT. Protein product: CASSGTSGTGGKKLFF.

The chain employs TRBV18 and TRBJ2-3; 7 positions agree with TRBD2. This CDR3 is 16 amino acids long. V trimming: 0 bases; J trimming: 1 base; junction bases outside the gene matches: 4. Per the germline V gene, CDR1 is KGHSH and CDR2 is LQKENI. Here the CDR3 reads CASSPPQGGGTDTQYF. The CDR3, as DNA: TGTGCCAGCTCACCACCTCAGGGAGGGGGCACAGATACGCAGTATTTT.

The V gene is TRBV5-8, the J gene TRBJ2-3; a possible D gene is TRBD2 (6 bases). The CDR3 sequence is 14 residues long. Germline V lookup: CDR1 SGHTS, CDR2 YDEGEE. V gave up 5 bases and J gave up 2 bases, with 12 bases separating them. CDR3 nucleotides: TGTGCCAGCAGGAAGGGACTTAACACAGATACGCAGTATTTT. It encodes CASRKGLNTDTQYF. Full variable domain (missing parts from reference TRBV5-8 and TRBJ2-3): EAGVTQSPTHLIKTRGQQATLRCSPISGHTSVYWYQQALGLGLQFLLWYDEGEERNRGNFPPRFSGRQFPNYSSELNVNALELEDSALYLCASRKGLNTDTQYFGPGTRLTVL.

With regard to this clone: One end of the junction fails to match germline, which may point to a read error. J is TRBJ2-5 and V is TRBV7-7, with D perhaps matching TRBD1 (6 bases). The CDR3 is 14 residues long. Germline V gene sequence: CDR1 SSHAT, CDR2 FNYEAQ (reference sequence). The CDR3 coding sequence is TGTGCTAGCAGCTTGGGGGCAGGGCAAGAGACCCAGTACTTC. Residues: CASSLGAGQETQYF. The complete variable domain, with remaining parts taken from reference TRBV7-7 and TRBJ2-5, reads GAGVSQSPRYKVTKRGQDVTLRCDPISSHATLYWYQQALGQGPEFLTYFNYEAQPDKSGLPSDRFSAERPEGSISTLTIQRTEQRDSAMYRCASSLGAGQETQYFGPGTRLLVL.

This clone has more than one count but fewer than ten. The rearrangement uses TRBV27 and TRBJ1-2; D uncertain. The CDR3 loop spans 12 amino acids. CDR1 and CDR2 (germline): MNHEY, SMNVEV (reference sequence). V lost 10 bases and J 4 bases, leaving 13 bases between the germline ends. The CDR3 reads CATRGSGYGYTF. CDR3 coding DNA: TGTGCCACCCGGGGAAGCGGCTATGGCTACACCTTC.

A single count supports this clone. This chain joins TRBV7-2 and TRBJ2-7; no clear D. From germline, CDR1 is SGHTA and CDR2 FQGNSA. The CDR3 loop spans 12 amino acids. The V gene lost 1 base and the J gene lost 3 bases, with 4 bases spanning the gap. CDR3 protein: CASSLDHYEQYF. CDR3 coding DNA: TGTGCCAGCAGCTTAGACCACTACGAGCAGTACTTC.